This TCR beta chain was found in a study of breast tumors, draining lymph nodes, adjacent tissues. Germline values: CDR1 DFQATT, CDR2 SNEGSKA (reference sequence). V lost 0 bases, J lost 11 bases, and 14 bases stayed unmatched. This CDR3 has 16 residues. Study findings and constraints: That most tumor T cells come from lymph nodes remained unproven. Compared with basal-like, luminal-like tumors shared significantly more repertoire with nontumor tissue. Tumor TCR diversity was below lymph nodes but above nontumor tissue. Findings are consistent with lymph node origin and intratumoral expansion of most tumor T cells.

Turning to this clonotype: The antigen remains unidentified.

TCRdb processed the multiplex PCR reads anew with MiXCR; each CDR3 protein has one entry. The table records over 60,000 distinct CDR3 sequences, around 60% of them present only once. The origin of this receptor is a female donor with breast cancer. Some clones in this sample may be carry-over from other donors' samples. Sequencing input: breast tumor tissue. The chain combines TRBV20-1 with TRBJ2-3; 10 bases agree with TRBD2. The CDR3 coding sequence is TGCAGTGCTAGAGATATAAGCGGGAGGGCCTACAATGAGCAGTATTTT. Its protein product is CSARDISGRAYNEQYF.